These 8 T cell receptor beta chains were sequenced from one sample in a study of CD8 T cells in Susac syndrome. Roughly 0.45 to 1 ug RNA was reverse transcribed with random hexamers. One entry per CDR3 protein, called by TCRdb with MiXCR from the immunoSEQ multiplex PCR reads. Here the sample spans roughly 86,000 distinct CDR3 sequences, roughly 96% being singletons. The sequenced material came from CD8+ T cells from PBMCs. The receptors come from a human donor with Susac syndrome.

V gene TRBV9 combines with J gene TRBJ2-1, with a tentative D call TRBD1 (5 bases). CDR1 and CDR2 (germline): SGDLS, YYNGEE. V lost 0 bases, J lost 7 bases, and 8 bases lay in between. The CDR3 totals 13 residues. The CDR3 spells CASSVDRLNEQFF. In DNA form, the CDR3 reads TGTGCCAGCAGCGTAGACAGGCTGAATGAGCAGTTCTTC.

V is TRBV20-1 and J is TRBJ2-5, with TRBD2 matching over 7 bases. The V segment lost 6 bases and the J segment 4 bases; nucleotides outside the gene matches: 20. The CDR3 extends over 17 amino acids. CDR1 DFQATT and CDR2 SNEGSKA come from the germline V gene (reference sequence). CDR3 residues: CSAPIPSAGLGGETQYF. The CDR3, as DNA: TGCAGTGCACCGATCCCCTCAGCGGGGTTGGGAGGAGAGACCCAGTACTTC.

This rearrangement joins TRBV3-1 to TRBJ2-7, with D tentatively TRBD1 (6 bases). This CDR3 contains 15 residues. Trimming left V 0 bases short and J 6 bases short, with 15 bases between. Germline-derived CDR1 and CDR2 are LGHDT and YNNKEL (reference sequence). CDR3 in amino acids: CASSQDAAGVGEQYF. Written as DNA, the CDR3 is TGTGCCAGCAGCCAAGATGCAGCAGGGGTCGGCGAGCAGTACTTC.

V gene TRBV12-3 or TRBV12-4 combines with J gene TRBJ1-1; D call uncertain. The CDR3 length is 14 residues. The V end lost 3 bases, the J end lost 5 bases, and 13 bases lay between the germline ends. The CDR3 DNA follows: TGTGCCAGCAGTTTTTTGGTGGGAGGAACTGAAGCTTTCTTT. This gives the protein CASSFLVGGTEAFF.

This clonotype has only one observation. The CDR3 region has the DNA TGCAGTGCTAGTTTTTGGACAGGGTTGGGGACAGATACGCAGTATTTT. Its protein is CSASFWTGLGTDTQYF. The chain joins TRBV20-1 to TRBJ2-3; TRBD1 aligns across 8 bases. With 3 bases clipped from V and 3 bases from J, the junction kept 11 bases outside the gene matches. CDR3 length: 16 amino acids. The germline gives CDR1 DFQATT, CDR2 SNEGSKA (reference sequence).

The J gene is TRBJ1-1, the V gene TRBV5-1; D gene ambiguous. The CDR3 runs 16 residues. V lost 4 bases and J 2 bases, leaving 18 bases between the germline ends. CDR1 is SGHRS, CDR2 YFSETQ, per germline. The CDR3: CASSLAIRTGNTEAFF. CDR3 bases: TGCGCCAGCAGCCTCGCGATTCGGACGGGAAACACTGAAGCTTTCTTT.

The V and J genes are TRBV11-2 and TRBJ2-7; no clear D gene. Trimming took off 5 bases at V and 0 bases at J, with 11 bases between the two ends. CDR3 length equals 14 residues. The germline V gene has CDR1 SGHAT and CDR2 FQNNGV. The CDR3 region is CASSLWTDSYEQYF. CDR3 nucleotide sequence: TGTGCCAGCAGCCTGTGGACCGACTCCTACGAGCAGTACTTC.

The chain couples TRBV5-1 to TRBJ1-2; 10 bases match TRBD1. CDR1 and CDR2 (germline): SGHRS, YFSETQ. With 3 bases clipped from V and 8 bases from J, the junction kept 7 bases outside the gene matches. The CDR3 spans 14 residues. CDR3 sequence reads: CASSSIGTGEGYTF. DNA for the CDR3: TGCGCCAGCAGCTCCATCGGGACAGGGGAAGGCTACACCTTC. Full variable domain (outside the CDR3, taken from reference TRBV5-1 and TRBJ1-2): KAGVTQTPRYLIKTRGQQVTLSCSPISGHRSVSWYQQTPGQGLQFLFEYFSETQRNKGNFPGRFSGRQFSNSRSEMNVSTLELGDSALYLCASSSIGTGEGYTFGSGTRLTVV.